This T cell receptor beta chain was sequenced during a study of cytomegalovirus exposure and HLA in healthy donors. Study-level findings and limits: Cytomegalovirus association was listed for 170 or so TCR beta chains. Immune exposure data for these donors was limited to CMV serostatus.

Vbeta (60) and Jbeta (13) primers were used in the PCR. Here immunoSEQ multiplex PCR was the method, and the copy in TCRdb shows in-frame clones only, minus some. Among 150,000 to 200,000 clones listed, 75% to 90% were seen once. Concerning this clone: Antigen unknown.

CDR1 SGHNT and CDR2 YYREEE come from the germline V gene (reference sequence). Unmatched junction bases numbered 21, after V lost 4 bases and J lost 14 bases. This CDR3 is 16 amino acids long. The gene calls are TRBV5-4 and TRBJ2-1, with 7 bases matching TRBD2. Material: PBMCs. The sequence was collected from a human donor in good health. The CDR3 protein is CASSQFPWDYDEDEFF. The DNA for the CDR3 is TGTGCCAGCAGCCAATTTCCCTGGGACTACGATGAGGATGAGTTCTTC.